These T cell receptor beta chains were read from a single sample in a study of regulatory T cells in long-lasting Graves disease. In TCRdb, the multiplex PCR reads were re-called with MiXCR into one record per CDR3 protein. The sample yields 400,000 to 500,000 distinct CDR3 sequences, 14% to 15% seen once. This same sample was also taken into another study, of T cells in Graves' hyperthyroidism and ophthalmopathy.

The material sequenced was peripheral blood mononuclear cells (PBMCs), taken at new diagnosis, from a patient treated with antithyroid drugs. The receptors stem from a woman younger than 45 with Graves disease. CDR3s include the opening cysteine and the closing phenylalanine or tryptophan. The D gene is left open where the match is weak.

cdr3_aa: CAISEAAGRSYEQYF
j_call: TRBJ2-7
d_call: NA
v_call: TRBV10-3

cdr3_aa: CSAYDRGRFGNTEAFF
j_call: TRBJ1-1
d_call: TRBD1
v_call: TRBV20-1

cdr3_aa: CSVDDPQGRSYNEQFF
j_call: TRBJ2-1
d_call: NA
v_call: TRBV29-1

cdr3_aa: CAISGDSPTDTQYF
j_call: TRBJ2-3
d_call: NA
v_call: TRBV10-3

cdr3_aa: CASSLARLAANQETQYF
j_call: TRBJ2-5
d_call: TRBD2
v_call: TRBV5-1

cdr3_aa: CSVEGTSAPRNEQFF
j_call: TRBJ2-1
d_call: TRBD2
v_call: TRBV29-1

cdr3_aa: CASSFQGRQNYGYTF
j_call: TRBJ1-2
d_call: NA
v_call: TRBV28

cdr3_aa: CSALTGGTANYGYTF
j_call: TRBJ1-2
d_call: NA
v_call: TRBV20-1

cdr3_aa: CASSSLPDNEQFF
j_call: TRBJ2-1
d_call: NA
v_call: TRBV5-1

cdr3_aa: CSALAGTYNEQFF
j_call: TRBJ2-1
d_call: TRBD2
v_call: TRBV20-1

cdr3_aa: CAWSAGQANTEAFF
j_call: TRBJ1-1
d_call: TRBD1
v_call: TRBV30

cdr3_aa: CASSQDLIQSGETQYF
j_call: TRBJ2-5
d_call: NA
v_call: TRBV3-1

cdr3_aa: CASSFRPDENTIYF
j_call: TRBJ1-3
d_call: NA
v_call: TRBV5-1

cdr3_aa: CASSFGQGNEQFF
j_call: TRBJ2-1
d_call: NA
v_call: TRBV7-3

cdr3_aa: CAISPDSTNQPQHF
j_call: TRBJ1-5
d_call: NA
v_call: TRBV10-3

cdr3_aa: CASSQERYGAYEQYF
j_call: TRBJ2-7
d_call: NA
v_call: TRBV14

cdr3_aa: CAWATGPNTEAFF
j_call: TRBJ1-1
d_call: NA
v_call: TRBV30

cdr3_aa: CASSPERLAATYEQYF
j_call: TRBJ2-7
d_call: TRBD2
v_call: TRBV5-1

cdr3_aa: CAIPDRTYGYTF
j_call: TRBJ1-2
d_call: TRBD1
v_call: TRBV10-3

cdr3_aa: CASSQSGLPWEQYF
j_call: TRBJ2-7
d_call: NA
v_call: TRBV16

cdr3_aa: CASSDSFNQPQHF
j_call: TRBJ1-5
d_call: NA
v_call: TRBV6-1

cdr3_aa: CASSFASGNYEQYF
j_call: TRBJ2-7
d_call: NA
v_call: TRBV7-9

cdr3_aa: CASSPTVLGIPGELFF
j_call: TRBJ2-2
d_call: NA
v_call: TRBV28

cdr3_aa: CASSWASGGNHNEQFF
j_call: TRBJ2-1
d_call: TRBD2
v_call: TRBV5-1

cdr3_aa: CASIGRGDIGYGYTF
j_call: TRBJ1-2
d_call: NA
v_call: TRBV2

cdr3_aa: CSVGTSGRNIQYF
j_call: TRBJ2-4
d_call: TRBD2
v_call: TRBV29-1

cdr3_aa: CASSDKPSGSHNEQFF
j_call: TRBJ2-1
d_call: TRBD2
v_call: TRBV2

cdr3_aa: CASSQDGTSYDTQYF
j_call: TRBJ2-3
d_call: TRBD2
v_call: TRBV3-1

cdr3_aa: CASSQAGGRNEQFF
j_call: TRBJ2-1
d_call: TRBD2
v_call: TRBV3-1

cdr3_aa: CASRGGPEETQYF
j_call: TRBJ2-5
d_call: NA
v_call: TRBV19

cdr3_aa: CASSEDRGREETQYF
j_call: TRBJ2-5
d_call: TRBD1
v_call: TRBV10-1

cdr3_aa: CSALEWGTDQPQHF
j_call: TRBJ1-5
d_call: NA
v_call: TRBV20-1

cdr3_aa: CASSLVGQPQHF
j_call: TRBJ1-5
d_call: NA
v_call: TRBV28

cdr3_aa: CASSSVLVGETQYF
j_call: TRBJ2-5
d_call: NA
v_call: TRBV16

cdr3_aa: CASSPTLPPTYGYTF
j_call: TRBJ1-2
d_call: NA
v_call: TRBV14

cdr3_aa: CATSRDQGDPYEQYF
j_call: TRBJ2-7
d_call: NA
v_call: TRBV15

cdr3_aa: CASSLESSGFFYNEQFF
j_call: TRBJ2-1
d_call: TRBD2
v_call: TRBV27

cdr3_aa: CASTSTGTDTQYF
j_call: TRBJ2-3
d_call: NA
v_call: TRBV28

cdr3_aa: CASSSPPGELFF
j_call: TRBJ2-2
d_call: NA
v_call: TRBV27